Each of the 22 T cell receptor beta chains below was sequenced from the same sample in a study of OX40 agonist ivuxolimab in advanced cancers. Libraries were prepared by immunoSEQ multiplex PCR; TCRdb keeps only in-frame clonotypes and omits some of them. The table records 55,000 to 65,000 clones, roughly nine tenths of them present only once. The source was CD4+ or CD8+ T cells sorted from blood, collected in a trial of the OX40 agonist ivuxolimab. Receptors were obtained from an adult with an advanced solid tumor such as melanoma, head and neck, liver or kidney cancer.

The J gene is TRBJ1-1, the V gene TRBV11-2; 7 nucleotides agree with TRBD1. V shed 8 bases, J shed 3 bases, and the junction held 12 bases outside the gene matches. The CDR3 totals 15 residues. From germline, CDR1 is SGHAT and CDR2 FQNNGV. CDR3 nucleotides: TGTGCCAGCGTCAACAGGGGAACGAGGGACACTGAAGCTTTCTTT. Residues: CASVNRGTRDTEAFF.

The chain couples TRBV5-8 to TRBJ2-7, with D possibly matching TRBD1 (5 bases). Germline CDR1 is SGHTS and CDR2 is YDEGEE. V dropped 0 bases and J dropped 3 bases, with 13 bases sitting between them. The length of the CDR3 is 15 residues. The CDR3 coding sequence is TGTGCCAGCAGCTTGGGGCAGGGTGGGGTCTACGAGCAGTACTTC. Its translation is CASSLGQGGVYEQYF.

The chain employs TRBV28 and TRBJ1-4; D remains ambiguous. The germline V and J ends were trimmed by 3 bases and 0 bases, with 11 bases remaining between them. CDR1 is MDHEN, CDR2 SYDVKM, per germline. The CDR3 is 16 amino acids. CDR3 nucleotide sequence: TGTGCCAGCAGTTTGCGGCCTTTTGCAACTAATGAAAAACTGTTTTTT. Translation gives CASSLRPFATNEKLFF. The variable domain in full, with the rest retrieved from reference TRBV28 and TRBJ1-4, is DVKVTQSSRYLVKRTGEKVFLECVQDMDHENMFWYRQDPGLGLRLIYFSYDVKMKEKGDIPEGYSVSREKKERFSLILESASTNQTSMYLCASSLRPFATNEKLFFGSGTQLSVL.

The chain carries TRBV10-3 and TRBJ2-2; TRBD2 agrees at 12 bases. This CDR3 has 18 amino acids. The junction had 9 bases not matched to a gene; V was cut back by 0 bases and J by 7 bases. CDR1 ENHRY and CDR2 SYGVKD come from the germline V gene. Here the CDR3 reads CAISESRLAGGKVGELFF. DNA of the CDR3: TGTGCCATCAGTGAGTCGAGGCTAGCGGGAGGGAAGGTCGGGGAGCTGTTTTTT.

The chain employs TRBV7-3 and TRBJ2-1; 9 nucleotides match TRBD1. Germline CDR1 and CDR2: SGHTA and FQGTGA. The CDR3 has 16 amino acids. The ends lost 4 bases at V and 3 bases at J; junction bases unmatched: 7. The CDR3 DNA follows: TGTGCCAGCAGCTCCCGGACAGGGGTGATCTACAATGAGCAGTTCTTC. Protein: CASSSRTGVIYNEQFF.

Comment on this clone: In the same sample, other DNA sequences code for this CDR3. The chain links TRBV29-1 to TRBJ1-2; 12 bases fit TRBD1. This CDR3 region has 13 residues. The V and J ends lost 7 bases and 2 bases, in that order; junction bases with no gene match: 2. Per germline, CDR1 SQVTM and CDR2 ANQGSEA. The CDR3 sequence: CSAGTGGNYGYTF. For the CDR3, the DNA is TGCAGCGCTGGGACAGGGGGCAACTATGGCTACACCTTC.

The chain's CDR3 is CASSSRGLNEKLFF. The CDR3 DNA reads TGTGCCAGCAGTTCGAGGGGATTAAATGAAAAACTGTTTTTT. The V call is TRBV6-5, the J call TRBJ1-4; D is perhaps TRBD1 (5 bases). From germline, CDR1 is MNHEY and CDR2 SVGAGI. The CDR3 length is 14 residues. V gave up 4 bases and J gave up 5 bases, with 11 bases separating them.

This rearrangement joins TRBV11-2 to TRBJ2-1; unclear D gene. The V end lost 0 bases, the J end lost 4 bases, and 4 bases lay between the germline ends. CDR1 is SGHAT and CDR2 is FQNNGV in the germline V gene. The length of the CDR3 is 13 residues. Here the CDR3 reads CASSLDGYNEQFF. As DNA, the CDR3 is TGTGCCAGCAGCTTAGATGGGTACAATGAGCAGTTCTTC.

This chain joins TRBV19 and TRBJ2-2, with D perhaps TRBD2 (6 bases). The CDR3 spans 14 residues. Germline V gene lookup returns CDR1 LNHDA and CDR2 SQIVND (reference sequence). Trimming left V 5 bases short and J 5 bases short, with 12 bases between. The CDR3 DNA sequence: TGTGCCAGTAGTGGGGGGAGAAGGACCGGGGAGCTGTTTTTT. This translates into CASSGGRRTGELFF.

This clone was recorded only once. This chain links TRBV28 with TRBJ2-5, with 8 bases that match TRBD1. CDR3 length equals 13 residues. The V gene end was trimmed by 7 bases and the J gene end by 4 bases; junction bases not matched to a gene: 5. In germline, CDR1 is MDHEN, CDR2 SYDVKM. This CDR3 reads CASKDRERETQYF. CDR3 bases: TGTGCCAGCAAGGACAGGGAACGAGAGACCCAGTACTTC. The entire variable domain, with the rest obtained from reference TRBV28 and TRBJ2-5, is as follows: DVKVTQSSRYLVKRTGEKVFLECVQDMDHENMFWYRQDPGLGLRLIYFSYDVKMKEKGDIPEGYSVSREKKERFSLILESASTNQTSMYLCASKDRERETQYFGPGTRLLVL.

The chain couples TRBV13 to TRBJ1-1; TRBD1 might be the D (6 bases). This CDR3 has 16 residues. Deletions cut 4 bases from V and 1 base from J, with 16 bases between. CDR1 is PRHDT and CDR2 is FYEKMQ in the germline V gene (reference sequence). The CDR3 reads CASSSPGRGANTEAFF. The DNA for the CDR3 is TGTGCCAGCAGCTCCCCCGGTCGGGGGGCGAACACTGAAGCTTTCTTT.

This clone was counted between two and nine times. The chain employs TRBV7-8 and TRBJ1-2, with TRBD1 matching over 7 bases. With 5 bases clipped from V and 2 bases from J, the junction kept 5 bases outside the gene matches. CDR1 and CDR2 (germline): SGHVS, FQNEAQ. CDR3 size: 14 residues. The CDR3: CASSPRDSNYGYTF. CDR3 nucleotide sequence: TGTGCCAGCAGCCCCCGGGACAGCAACTATGGCTACACCTTC.

The chain uses TRBV19 and TRBJ1-2; TRBD1 agrees at 9 bases. V lost 5 bases to trimming and J lost 7 bases; unmatched junction nucleotides: 8. Germline V gene data show CDR1 as LNHDA and CDR2 as SQIVND (reference sequence). The CDR3 spans 14 residues. The DNA of the CDR3 is TGTGCCAGTAGTGCCCGGGACAGGGCTGCTGGCTACACCTTC. Translation: CASSARDRAAGYTF.

The chain joins TRBV6-6 to TRBJ1-1, with 7 bases fitting TRBD1. The CDR3 extends over 15 amino acids. Germline trimming cut 6 bases from V and 1 base from J; bases unmatched to any gene: 8. Germline V lookup: CDR1 MNHNY, CDR2 SVGAGI (reference sequence). In DNA, the CDR3 is TGTGCCAGCAGACAATCTTCAGGGGGGAACACTGAAGCTTTCTTT. This encodes CASRQSSGGNTEAFF.

This chain links TRBV4-1 with TRBJ1-5; 9 nucleotides line up with TRBD1. The CDR3 loop spans 16 amino acids. Germline V lookup: CDR1 MGHRA, CDR2 YSYEKL. Germline trimming cut 4 bases from V and 1 base from J; bases unmatched to any gene: 5. DNA of the CDR3: TGCGCCAGCAGCCCTGGACAGGGGTTCAGCAATCAGCCCCAGCATTTT. Its translation: CASSPGQGFSNQPQHF.

The V call is TRBV4-3, the J call TRBJ2-3; D is ambiguous. The CDR3 has 15 residues. The germline CDR1 and CDR2 sequences are LGHNA and YSLEER. V lost 3 bases, J lost 3 bases, and 13 bases lay in between. The CDR3 sequence: CASSQRTPPTDTQYF. In DNA, the CDR3 is TGCGCCAGCAGCCAGCGGACCCCACCGACAGATACGCAGTATTTT.

The chain combines TRBV6-5 with TRBJ1-6, with D hard to call. The CDR3 runs to 12 residues. Trimming took 10 bases from V and 5 from J, leaving 9 bases between them. The germline gives CDR1 MNHEY, CDR2 SVGAGI. CDR3 amino acids: CAIQRNNSPLHF. The CDR3, as DNA: TGTGCCATTCAGAGAAATAATTCACCCCTCCACTTT.

This clone appeared once. CDR3 nucleotide sequence: TGTGCCAGTAATAGCGGGAGAGGGATCGGTGAGCAGTTCTTC. Translation: CASNSGRGIGEQFF. V usage is TRBV6-5 and J usage is TRBJ2-1; TRBD2 agrees at 9 bases. This CDR3 contains 14 residues. Trimming cost V 9 bases and J 9 bases; bases outside gene matches: 12. The germline V gene encodes CDR1 MNHEY and CDR2 SVGAGI.

In the case of this clone: The junction differs from germline at one of its ends, possibly a read error. This sequence joins TRBV19 and TRBJ1-3; no definite D call. This CDR3 contains 10 residues. Germline V CDR1 and CDR2: LNHDA, SQIVND (reference sequence). The DNA of the CDR3 is TGTGCCACTAGTGGAGACACCATATATTTT. Protein product: CATSGDTIYF.

The chain combines TRBV11-2 with TRBJ2-3; D call uncertain. V lost 0 bases to trimming and J lost 1 base, with 8 bases between them. The CDR3 runs 15 residues. Germline V gene data show CDR1 as SGHAT and CDR2 as FQNNGV. CDR3 sequence (DNA): TGTGCCAGCAGCTTAGATGGCAGTGGCACAGATACGCAGTATTTT. Translated, it gives CASSLDGSGTDTQYF.

This chain joins TRBV19 and TRBJ1-2; D not certain. Trimming cost V 5 bases and J 1 base, with 11 bases left between them. The length of the CDR3 is 14 residues. Germline lookup yields CDR1 LNHDA and CDR2 SQIVND (reference sequence). The chain's CDR3 is CASSVGPRNYGYTF. The CDR3 DNA reads as TGTGCCAGTAGTGTCGGCCCGCGTAACTATGGCTACACCTTC.

The chain uses TRBV28 and TRBJ2-5; the match to TRBD1 covers 10 bases. Unmatched junction bases numbered 6, after V lost 5 bases and J lost 6 bases. The CDR3 runs to 14 residues. Germline-derived CDR1 and CDR2 are MDHEN and SYDVKM. CDR3 nucleotide sequence: TGTGCCAGCAGTCCAAGGACAGGGGGACAGACCCAGTACTTC. Encoded protein: CASSPRTGGQTQYF.